This record covers a single TCR beta chain. This entry belongs to a study of blood T cell repertoires in COVID-19. Original analysis: By means of reference gene primer amplification, nucleated cell counts were estimated. Sequencing used immunoSEQ multiplex PCR; TCRdb keeps in-frame clones, though not all of them. The V and J calls and clone size come from that table; D and trimming were worked out from the DNA. The sample lists about 170,000 clones, around 91% occurring once. The receptor was isolated from a young woman who had recovered from COVID-19. The sequenced sample consisted of PBMCs or T cells enriched from blood (not recorded which).

The CDR3 DNA sequence: TGTGCCAGCACCTCCGGACTGTCCAATGAGCAGTTCTTC. Its translation is CASTSGLSNEQFF. J is TRBJ2-1 and V is TRBV7-3; possibly TRBD2 for D (5 bases). CDR1 is SGHTA and CDR2 is FQGTGA in the germline V gene. CDR3 size: 13 residues. V lost 7 bases to trimming and J lost 6 bases, with 13 bases between them.